The 30 T cell receptor beta chains in this list originate from one sample, sequenced in a study of shared clonotypes between healthy human individuals. This table comes from immunoSEQ multiplex PCR, and its TCRdb copy is limited to in-frame clones, with some not included. Seen here are more than 450,000 clones, 75% to 85% observed once, and the top ten hold around 13%. The sample comprised PBMCs. These receptors came from a woman between 40 and 50 years old in good health. Some clones in this sample may be carry-over from other donors' samples.

The chain uses TRBV4-3 and TRBJ1-2; possible D gene TRBD1, 6 bases. This CDR3 is built from 15 residues. Germline V gene sequence: CDR1 LGHNA, CDR2 YSLEER. Trimming shortened V by 3 bases and J by 8 bases, and 19 bases separated the two germline ends. CDR3 amino acids: CASSQASGQGRGYTF. In nucleotides, the CDR3 is TGCGCCAGCAGCCAGGCCTCTGGGCAGGGGAGGGGCTACACCTTC.

The chain joins TRBV6-1 to TRBJ2-7; D perhaps matches TRBD2 (6 bases). Trimming removed 4 bases from V and 8 bases from J, with 15 bases in between. Germline V gene sequence: CDR1 MNHNS, CDR2 SASEGT. The CDR3 is made up of 13 amino acids. CDR3: CASSVTRETQQYF. The DNA for the CDR3 is TGTGCCAGCAGTGTGACACGGGAGACTCAGCAGTACTTC.

The chain employs TRBV9 and TRBJ2-1; D might be TRBD2 (5 bases). Germline values: CDR1 SGDLS, CDR2 YYNGEE. This CDR3 has 12 residues. Trimming pared 3 bases from V and 7 bases from J, leaving 8 bases between. CDR3 coding DNA: TGTGCCAGCAGCGGGAGGAGGAATGAGCAGTTCTTC. Encoded protein: CASSGRRNEQFF.

This clone was seen only a few times. The CDR3 bases are TGTGCCAGCAGCTTCGTGACAGGGGATGGCTACACCTTC. This codes for CASSFVTGDGYTF. The chain combines TRBV5-6 with TRBJ1-2; 8 bases agree with TRBD1. Germline CDR1 SGHDT, CDR2 YYEEEE. Germline trimming cut 2 bases from V and 6 bases from J; bases unmatched to any gene: 3. CDR3 length: 13 amino acids.

Notes on this clone: A much larger clone differs by one base, so this may be a read error. Other nucleotide sequences from this sample produce the same CDR3. This chain connects TRBV11-1 to TRBJ2-1; D ambiguous. This CDR3 contains 11 residues. Germline V gene lookup returns CDR1 SGHAT and CDR2 FQDESV (reference sequence). The V gene lost 5 bases and the J gene lost 4 bases, with 3 bases spanning the gap. CDR3 in amino acids: CASSAYNEQFF. The CDR3 nucleotides are TGTGCCAGCAGCGCTTACAATGAGCAGTTCTTC.

The gene calls are TRBV4-2 and TRBJ2-1; the D gene is possibly TRBD2 (5 bases). Germline CDR1 and CDR2: LGHNA and YNFKEQ. The V end lost 0 bases, the J end lost 8 bases, and 11 bases lay between the germline ends. The CDR3 has 14 residues. The CDR3 DNA is TGTGCCAGCAGCCAAGAATCGGCGAGGGATGAGCAGTTCTTC. The encoded protein is CASSQESARDEQFF.

The gene calls are TRBV10-3 and TRBJ2-3, with 13 nucleotides matching TRBD2. In germline, CDR1 is ENHRY, CDR2 SYGVKD. This CDR3 region has 16 residues. Germline trimming cut 9 bases from V and 0 bases from J; bases unmatched to any gene: 6. The CDR3 sequence is CAIRTSGSTSTDTQYF. In DNA form, the CDR3 reads TGTGCCATAAGGACTAGCGGGAGCACTAGCACAGATACGCAGTATTTT.

Only a few counts were recorded for this clone. The chain is built from TRBV30 and TRBJ1-1; no reliable D call. The CDR3 has 13 amino acids. Trimming cost V 3 bases and J 0 bases, with 8 bases left between them. In germline, CDR1 is GTSNPN, CDR2 SVGIG (reference sequence). This CDR3 is CAWRRGMNTEAFF. The CDR3 DNA reads TGTGCCTGGAGGCGGGGAATGAACACTGAAGCTTTCTTT. Using reference TRBV30 and TRBJ1-1 for the parts outside the CDR3, the full variable domain is SQTIHQWPATLVQPVGSPLSLECTVEGTSNPNLYWYRQAAGRGLQLLFYSVGIGQISSEVPQNLSASRPQDRQFILSSKKLLLSDSGFYLCAWRRGMNTEAFFGQGTRLTVV.

The J gene is TRBJ1-2, the V gene TRBV5-1, with no clear D. Trimming removed 5 bases at V and 2 bases at J, with 13 bases between. This CDR3 is 14 amino acids long. Germline values: CDR1 SGHRS, CDR2 YFSETQ. The CDR3 DNA sequence: TGCGCCAGCAGTACCGGTGTGGTGAACTATGGCTACACCTTC. Amino acids: CASSTGVVNYGYTF.

V gene TRBV25-1 combines with J gene TRBJ1-4; D gene uncertain. Germline CDR1 MGHDK, CDR2 SYGVNS. Between the trimmed V and J ends, which lost 5 bases and 4 bases, there was a span of 8 bases. This CDR3 is built from 13 residues. The CDR3 reads CASSTPLNEKLFF. The CDR3 bases are TGTGCCAGCAGTACTCCCCTTAATGAAAAACTGTTTTTT.

About this clone: An end of the junction differs from the germline gene, which may be a read error. This CDR3 is also generated by other DNA sequences in the sample. V is TRBV4-1 and J is TRBJ2-5; D is perhaps TRBD1 or TRBD2 (5 bases each). Germline-derived CDR1 and CDR2 are MGHRA and YSYEKL. The CDR3 is 16 residues long. The CDR3 region is CASSQDTGPYLGTQYF. As DNA, the CDR3 is TGCGCCAGCAGCCAAGATACGGGACCGTATCTAGGGACCCAATACTTC.

The chain uses TRBV15 and TRBJ2-1; 9 nucleotides agree with TRBD1. The CDR3 consists of 14 residues. Germline V gene data show CDR1 as LNHNV and CDR2 as YYDKDF (reference sequence). Losses at the gene ends were 0 bases for V and 8 bases for J; bases not matched to a gene: 2. The CDR3 nucleotides read TGTGCCACCAGCAGAGATAGGACAGGGGATGAGCAGTTCTTC. Protein: CATSRDRTGDEQFF.

The rearrangement joins TRBV7-3 to TRBJ2-3, with 7 bases fitting TRBD2. This CDR3 comprises 15 residues. Trimming took 5 bases from V and 0 from J; bases not matched to a gene: 5. Germline CDR1 SGHTA, CDR2 FQGTGA. The CDR3 DNA is TGTGCCAGCAGCCCACCGGGACTAAGCACAGATACGCAGTATTTT. Translating it yields CASSPPGLSTDTQYF.

This clone was seen a few times. The chain is built from TRBV5-1 and TRBJ2-2, with D unclear. V dropped 2 bases and J dropped 6 bases, with 5 bases sitting between them. The CDR3 contains 12 residues. The germline CDR1 and CDR2 sequences are SGHRS and YFSETQ. The chain's CDR3 is CASSFGPGELFF. CDR3 nucleotides: TGCGCCAGCAGCTTCGGTCCCGGGGAGCTGTTTTTT.

This chain uses TRBV28 with TRBJ1-1; no firm D call. This CDR3 is built from 12 residues. Trimming left V 0 bases short and J 6 bases short, with 5 bases between. CDR1 MDHEN and CDR2 SYDVKM come from the germline V gene. The CDR3: CASSLWTSEAFF. In DNA, the CDR3 is TGTGCCAGCAGTTTATGGACCTCTGAAGCTTTCTTT.

The chain joins TRBV30 to TRBJ1-1, with a possible D match to TRBD1 (6 bases). The CDR3 covers 12 residues. Trimming took 8 bases from V and 6 from J, leaving 16 bases between them. CDR1 and CDR2 from the germline V gene are GTSNPN and SVGIG (reference sequence). The CDR3 loop is CAGGRGASEAFF. DNA of the CDR3: TGTGCCGGCGGGAGGGGGGCATCTGAAGCTTTCTTT.

This chain connects TRBV27 to TRBJ2-3; TRBD2 is a possible D gene (7 bases). The ends were cut back, 10 bases at V and 8 bases at J, with 16 bases in the middle. Per germline, CDR1 MNHEY and CDR2 SMNVEV (reference sequence). The CDR3 has 12 residues. CDR3: CATSGRGATQYF. CDR3 coding DNA: TGTGCCACCTCGGGGAGGGGGGCTACGCAGTATTTT.

The chain joins TRBV6-5 to TRBJ2-7; 7 nucleotides agree with TRBD1. This CDR3 has 15 amino acids. V dropped 6 bases and J dropped 2; count of bases not matched to a gene: 10. Per germline, CDR1 MNHEY and CDR2 SVGAGI. The chain's CDR3 is CASRRPGTAAYEQYF. The CDR3 region has the DNA TGTGCCAGCAGACGTCCCGGGACAGCCGCCTACGAGCAGTACTTC.

This clone was found once. A single base separates this from a much larger clone, so it may be a read error. The rearrangement joins TRBV5-5 to TRBJ2-7; D may be TRBD1 or TRBD2 (5 bases each). The V end was cut by 0 bases, the J end by 3 bases, with 7 bases between. The CDR3 is 13 residues long. Germline V gene lookup returns CDR1 SGHKS and CDR2 YYEKEE (reference sequence). In DNA, the CDR3 is TGTGCCAGCAGCTTGGGGGGGATCTACGAGCAGTACTTC. Protein: CASSLGGIYEQYF.

The chain recombines TRBV4-2 with TRBJ2-2; the D is unclear. This CDR3 has 13 residues. V was clipped by 3 bases and J by 2 bases, with 4 bases between them. Germline values: CDR1 LGHNA, CDR2 YNFKEQ. DNA of the CDR3: TGTGCCAGCAGCCAGCTCAACACCGGGGAGCTGTTTTTT. This encodes CASSQLNTGELFF.

The rearrangement links TRBV28 to TRBJ2-1, with D possibly being TRBD2 (5 bases). V was trimmed by 6 bases and J by 8 bases, leaving 14 bases between them. The germline V gene has CDR1 MDHEN and CDR2 SYDVKM. This CDR3 is built from 13 residues. The chain's CDR3 is CASRPPASYEQFF. The CDR3 nucleotides are TGTGCCAGCAGACCCCCGGCTAGCTATGAGCAGTTCTTC.

The chain carries TRBV19 and TRBJ2-7; possibly TRBD1 for D (6 bases). Trimming removed 5 bases from V and 5 bases from J, with 10 bases in between. Germline CDR1 reads LNHDA; CDR2 reads SQIVND (reference sequence). The CDR3 has 12 amino acids. The CDR3 loop is CASSAQGNEQYF. The CDR3 nucleotides read TGTGCCAGTAGTGCACAGGGAAACGAGCAGTACTTC.

This clone came up once. The rearrangement links TRBV9 to TRBJ1-3; weak D call: TRBD1 (6 bases). This CDR3 has 15 amino acids. Trimming cost V 0 bases and J 2 bases, with 9 bases left between them. The V gene's germline CDR1 is SGDLS and CDR2 YYNGEE. CDR3 nucleotide sequence: TGTGCCAGCAGCGTAGGGGGGCAGGCTGGAAACACCATATATTTT. This codes for CASSVGGQAGNTIYF.

The chain employs TRBV30 and TRBJ1-6; D is perhaps TRBD1 (5 bases). Per the germline V gene, CDR1 is GTSNPN and CDR2 is SVGIG (reference sequence). The CDR3 spans 12 residues. The V and J ends lost 2 bases and 9 bases respectively, with 8 bases between them. CDR3 DNA: TGTGCCTGGAGTCAGGGAGTTTCACCCCTCCACTTT. It is translated as CAWSQGVSPLHF.

The chain couples TRBV2 to TRBJ1-5; 9 bases map to TRBD1. Germline assignment: CDR1 SNHLY and CDR2 FYNNEI. J was trimmed by 4 bases and V by 1 base; bases with no gene match: 2. CDR3 length: 15 amino acids. The chain's CDR3 is CASSEGGTGNQPQHF. In DNA, the CDR3 is TGTGCCAGCAGTGAAGGCGGGACAGGGAATCAGCCCCAGCATTTT.

This clone was seen many times. This sequence joins TRBV27 and TRBJ1-2; the D gene is possibly TRBD1 (5 bases). This CDR3 region has 14 residues. Germline CDR1 and CDR2: MNHEY and SMNVEV (reference sequence). V was trimmed by 7 bases and J by 7 bases, leaving 19 bases between them. The chain's CDR3 is CASKGVAPWGGYTF. CDR3 bases: TGTGCCAGCAAAGGGGTGGCGCCGTGGGGTGGCTACACCTTC.

This clone was observed a handful of times. Distinct nucleotide sequences in the sample also encode this CDR3. The chain links TRBV15 to TRBJ1-3; D gene unclear. This CDR3 has 16 residues. The V end was cut by 0 bases, the J end by 0 bases, with 9 bases between. Germline V lookup: CDR1 LNHNV, CDR2 YYDKDF (reference sequence). As DNA, the CDR3 is TGTGCCACCAGCAGAGATCGTGGCTTCTCTGGAAACACCATATATTTT. As protein: CATSRDRGFSGNTIYF.

This chain connects TRBV7-6 to TRBJ2-1; 7 positions agree with TRBD2. Germline values: CDR1 SGHVS, CDR2 FNYEAQ. The CDR3 is 12 residues long. Germline trimming cut 4 bases from V and 15 bases from J; bases unmatched to any gene: 9. The CDR3 nucleotides read TGTGCCAGCAGCTCAGGGCGGGAGAGGCTGTTCTTC. Translating gives CASSSGRERLFF.

This clone was observed once. V and J are TRBV4-3 and TRBJ1-1; perhaps TRBD1 as D (6 bases). The CDR3 length is 15 residues. Looked up from germline, CDR1 is LGHNA and CDR2 is YSLEER. V was clipped by 0 bases and J by 3 bases, with 11 bases between them. DNA for the CDR3: TGCGCCAGCAGCCAAGATTCACAGGGACACACTGAAGCTTTCTTT. Its protein is CASSQDSQGHTEAFF.

This chain uses TRBV7-3 with TRBJ2-2; 8 bases map to TRBD1. CDR3 length: 15 residues. Germline CDR1 reads SGHTA; CDR2 reads FQGTGA. Trimming at V came to 2 bases and at J to 5 bases, leaving 4 bases not matched to a gene. The CDR3 spells CASSLRTGRTGELFF. The CDR3 region has the DNA TGTGCCAGCAGCTTACGGACAGGGAGAACCGGGGAGCTGTTTTTT. Together with reference TRBV7-3 and TRBJ2-2, the CDR3 gives the full variable domain: GAGVSQTPSNKVTEKGKYVELRCDPISGHTALYWYRQSLGQGPEFLIYFQGTGAADDSGLPNDRFFAVRPEGSVSTLKIQRTERGDSAVYLCASSLRTGRTGELFFGEGSRLTVL.